The rows below give T cell receptor beta chains drawn from one sample of a study of T-cell memory formation after mild COVID-19. MiXCR was run by TCRdb on the 5' RACE reads, yielding one entry per CDR3 protein. Of about 560,000 distinct CDR3 sequences listed, approximately 19% are singletons. The sample taken for sequencing was PBMCs or a T cell subset sorted from them (not recorded which). The receptors were sampled from an adult woman who had mild COVID-19 (a few samples of this study predate the infection). Cell type and time point are not known. Both conserved end residues are part of each CDR3.

j_call: TRBJ1-1
v_call: TRBV13
cdr3_aa: CASSSGEQGEAFF

j_call: TRBJ1-5
v_call: TRBV7-9
cdr3_aa: CASSPRDSLSNQPQHF

j_call: TRBJ2-4
v_call: TRBV12-3/TRBV12-4
cdr3_aa: CASSFSTGARLDIQYF

j_call: TRBJ2-2
v_call: TRBV24-1
cdr3_aa: CATSDLLVTGELFF

j_call: TRBJ1-2
v_call: TRBV7-8
cdr3_aa: CASSLGGGANYGYTF

j_call: TRBJ2-5
v_call: TRBV5-1
cdr3_aa: CASSPWGGGGPQETQYF

j_call: TRBJ1-2
v_call: TRBV29-1
cdr3_aa: CSVHGIGGYTF

j_call: TRBJ2-3
v_call: TRBV6-2/TRBV6-3
cdr3_aa: CASRGTSGPWEYF

j_call: TRBJ1-1
v_call: TRBV20-1
cdr3_aa: CSASNPGQGNTEAFF

j_call: TRBJ2-3
v_call: TRBV20-1
cdr3_aa: CSARVLAGDPTTTDTQYF

j_call: TRBJ1-2
v_call: TRBV7-9
cdr3_aa: CASSDEGQGGPNNYGYTF

j_call: TRBJ2-7
v_call: TRBV19
cdr3_aa: CASKKQGGYEQYF

j_call: TRBJ2-7
v_call: TRBV7-6
cdr3_aa: CASSLYGVGDYEQYF

j_call: TRBJ2-1
v_call: TRBV10-3
cdr3_aa: CAISVGLAGDRNEQFF

j_call: TRBJ2-2
v_call: TRBV5-1
cdr3_aa: CASSQNRENTGELFF

j_call: TRBJ1-2
v_call: TRBV18
cdr3_aa: CASSPLRDSSYGYTF

j_call: TRBJ2-7
v_call: TRBV29-1
cdr3_aa: CSVVGQLASYEQYF

j_call: TRBJ1-6
v_call: TRBV12-3/TRBV12-4
cdr3_aa: CASLGGSYNSPLHF

j_call: TRBJ1-2
v_call: TRBV27
cdr3_aa: CASSSGSYGYTF

j_call: TRBJ1-1
v_call: TRBV29-1
cdr3_aa: CSVEDLGTEAFF

j_call: TRBJ1-4
v_call: TRBV29-1
cdr3_aa: CSVFTGTGAKLFF

j_call: TRBJ2-7
v_call: TRBV6-2/TRBV6-3
cdr3_aa: CASSYSASGNEQYF

j_call: TRBJ2-5
v_call: TRBV14
cdr3_aa: CASRGLERETQYF

j_call: TRBJ2-1
v_call: TRBV15
cdr3_aa: CATSRGGQGRNNEQFF

j_call: TRBJ1-2
v_call: TRBV27
cdr3_aa: CASRPGTVFYGYTF

j_call: TRBJ2-1
v_call: TRBV2
cdr3_aa: CACVAGNNNEQFF

j_call: TRBJ2-4
v_call: TRBV7-2
cdr3_aa: CASSWDRGVKNIQYF

j_call: TRBJ2-1
v_call: TRBV5-1
cdr3_aa: CASSPAPSGRRASNEQFF

j_call: TRBJ2-1
v_call: TRBV30
cdr3_aa: CAWSVLKTGYNEQFF

j_call: TRBJ2-1
v_call: TRBV5-5
cdr3_aa: CASSWTDYNEQFF

j_call: TRBJ1-6
v_call: TRBV7-8
cdr3_aa: CASSLVRAYNSPLHF

j_call: TRBJ2-6
v_call: TRBV7-9
cdr3_aa: CASQTGKITGANVLTF

j_call: TRBJ1-1
v_call: TRBV27
cdr3_aa: CASSIRWGGTEAFF

j_call: TRBJ2-1
v_call: TRBV5-6
cdr3_aa: CASSLDGAGGWNEQFF

j_call: TRBJ2-1
v_call: TRBV20-1
cdr3_aa: CSGAESSYNEQFF

j_call: TRBJ1-5
v_call: TRBV24-1
cdr3_aa: CATGDSSNQPQHF

j_call: TRBJ2-5
v_call: TRBV19
cdr3_aa: CASRVTSGEETQYF

j_call: TRBJ1-5
v_call: TRBV4-2
cdr3_aa: CASSQSDSGVNQPQHF

j_call: TRBJ2-3
v_call: TRBV27
cdr3_aa: CASTRDRSGTDTQYF

j_call: TRBJ1-1
v_call: TRBV7-2
cdr3_aa: CASSFRMNTEAFF

j_call: TRBJ2-5
v_call: TRBV7-8
cdr3_aa: CASSSGLAGGEETQYF